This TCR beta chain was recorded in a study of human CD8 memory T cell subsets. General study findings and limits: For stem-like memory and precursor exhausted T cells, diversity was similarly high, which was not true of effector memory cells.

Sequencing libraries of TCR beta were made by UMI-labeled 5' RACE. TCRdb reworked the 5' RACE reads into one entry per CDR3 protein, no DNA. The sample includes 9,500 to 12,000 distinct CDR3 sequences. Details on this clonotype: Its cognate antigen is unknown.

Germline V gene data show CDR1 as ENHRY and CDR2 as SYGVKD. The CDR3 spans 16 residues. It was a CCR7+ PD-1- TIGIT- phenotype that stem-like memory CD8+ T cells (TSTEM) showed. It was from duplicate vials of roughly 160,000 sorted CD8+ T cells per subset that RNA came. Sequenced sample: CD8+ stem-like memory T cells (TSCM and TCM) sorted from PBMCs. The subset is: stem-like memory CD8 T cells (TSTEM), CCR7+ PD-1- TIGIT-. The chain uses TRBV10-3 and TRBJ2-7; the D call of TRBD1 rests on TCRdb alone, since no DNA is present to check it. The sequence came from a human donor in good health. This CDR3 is CAISEVGLGVSDEQYF.